This is a list of T cell receptor beta chains from one sample in a study of shared clonotypes between healthy human individuals. Using immunoSEQ multiplex PCR, the repertoire was profiled, and TCRdb retains in-frame clones only, with some absent. The sample includes about 1.1 million clones, around 82% seen only once; the top ten take 0.55% to 0.7%. Sequencing was done on a sample of memory CD4+ T cells from PBMCs. The receptors shown here come from a man aged 18 to 29 in good health. Some clones in this sample may be carry-over from other donors' samples. Each CDR3 is given with its conserved first and last residue. The D gene is left open where the match is weak. The size of a clone is reported for some rows only, either as once, few or many, or as a class for expanded clones.

D: NA
J: TRBJ2-7
V: TRBV7-2
size: NA
DNA: TGTGCCAGCAGCTTCTTCCGCGAGCAGTACTTC
CDR3: CASSFFREQYF

D: NA
J: TRBJ2-1
V: TRBV7-2
size: NA
DNA: TGTGCCAGCAGCCCAGGGGTCAGCTACAATGAGCAGTTCTTC
CDR3: CASSPGVSYNEQFF

D: NA
J: TRBJ2-5
V: TRBV5-1
size: NA
DNA: TGCGCCAGCAGCCCCTCGGGGGTCAAAGAGACCCAGTACTTC
CDR3: CASSPSGVKETQYF

D: NA
J: TRBJ2-7
V: TRBV30
size: NA
DNA: TGTGCCTGGAATAGCGGTCGTCTACCATATTACGAGCAGTACTTC
CDR3: CAWNSGRLPYYEQYF

D: NA
J: TRBJ2-1
V: TRBV28
size: NA
DNA: TGTGCCAGCAGCCCTCCTGTGGGGGGGACAGTTTACAATGAGCAGTTCTTC
CDR3: CASSPPVGGTVYNEQFF

D: NA
J: TRBJ2-3
V: TRBV5-6
size: NA
DNA: TGTGCCAGCAGCTTGGGTGGCCCCTCAGATACGCAGTATTTT
CDR3: CASSLGGPSDTQYF

D: TRBD1
J: TRBJ2-7
V: TRBV5-1
size: few
DNA: TGCGCCAGCAGCTATCTACAGGGGGCGACGGAGCAGTACTTC
CDR3: CASSYLQGATEQYF

D: TRBD1
J: TRBJ1-1
V: TRBV10-1
size: NA
DNA: TGCGCCAGCAGCGATTCCCTGATCCTGGGACAGAAGAACACTGAAGCTTTCTTT
CDR3: CASSDSLILGQKNTEAFF

D: TRBD1
J: TRBJ2-5
V: TRBV28
size: NA
DNA: TGTGCCAGCAGTTTTCAGGACAGGGCAGAGACCCAGTACTTC
CDR3: CASSFQDRAETQYF

D: NA
J: TRBJ1-3
V: TRBV29-1
size: few
DNA: TGCAGCGTTGACAGGCTCTCTGGAAACACCATATATTTT
CDR3: CSVDRLSGNTIYF

D: TRBD2
J: TRBJ2-2
V: TRBV5-6
size: many
DNA: TGTGCCAGCAGCTTGATTAGCGGGAGGGGTAGCACCGGGGAGCTGTTTTTT
CDR3: CASSLISGRGSTGELFF

D: NA
J: TRBJ2-7
V: TRBV27
size: NA
DNA: TGTGCCAGCAGTTCAACCAAGGGGCTTTACGAGCAGTACTTC
CDR3: CASSSTKGLYEQYF

D: NA
J: TRBJ2-5
V: TRBV7-2
size: NA
DNA: TGTGCCAGCAGGAAAAGCGGGCAAGAGACCCAGTACTTC
CDR3: CASRKSGQETQYF

D: NA
J: TRBJ2-2
V: TRBV5-6
size: once
DNA: TGTGCCAGCAGCTTGTTCTCCCCTCGCGCGGCCGGGGAGCTGTTTTTT
CDR3: CASSLFSPRAAGELFF

D: TRBD1
J: TRBJ1-5
V: TRBV7-9
size: few
DNA: TGTGCCAGCAGCTCAAGTCAGGGGGGCAATCAGCCCCAGCATTTT
CDR3: CASSSSQGGNQPQHF

D: TRBD1
J: TRBJ2-7
V: TRBV18
size: NA
DNA: TGTGCCAGCTCACCGCGCGGGACAGGCTACGAGCAGTACTTC
CDR3: CASSPRGTGYEQYF

D: TRBD2
J: TRBJ2-1
V: TRBV18
size: NA
DNA: TGTGCCAGCTCACTGGGACAGCCTCGGACTAGCGGGGTAAATGAGCAGTTCTTC
CDR3: CASSLGQPRTSGVNEQFF

D: NA
J: TRBJ2-3
V: TRBV27
size: once
DNA: TGTGCCAGCAGTTTGGCCACGTACACAGATACGCAGTATTTT
CDR3: CASSLATYTDTQYF

D: NA
J: TRBJ2-7
V: TRBV5-8
size: NA
DNA: TGTGCCAGCAGCAATCTACTAGGGAACTCCTACGAGCAGTACTTC
CDR3: CASSNLLGNSYEQYF

D: TRBD2
J: TRBJ2-3
V: TRBV2
size: once
DNA: TGTGCCAGCAGTCTAGGACTAGCGGGCACAGATACGCAGTATTTT
CDR3: CASSLGLAGTDTQYF

D: TRBD1
J: TRBJ1-4
V: TRBV28
size: NA
DNA: TGTGCCAGCAGTCCCCCGGGACAGGCTAATGAAAAACTGTTTTTT
CDR3: CASSPPGQANEKLFF

D: TRBD2
J: TRBJ2-7
V: TRBV18
size: NA
DNA: TGTGCCAGCTCGCTAGCGGGGGCGAGGGAGCAGTACTTC
CDR3: CASSLAGAREQYF

D: NA
J: TRBJ1-1
V: TRBV7-2
size: NA
DNA: TGTGCCAGCTCCTCTGCTGGGAGCGGGACTGAAGCTTTCTTT
CDR3: CASSSAGSGTEAFF

D: NA
J: TRBJ2-1
V: TRBV14
size: NA
DNA: TGTGCCAGCAGCCAAGATCCCCCGAGGGATGAGCAGTTCTTC
CDR3: CASSQDPPRDEQFF

D: NA
J: TRBJ1-1
V: TRBV29-1
size: NA
DNA: TGCAGCGTTTACGGCAGGGTAGGTACTGAAGCTTTCTTT
CDR3: CSVYGRVGTEAFF

D: NA
J: TRBJ1-5
V: TRBV28
size: NA
DNA: TGTGCCAGCAGTCCGCCGGGCCCCGGTGGGCAGCCCCAGCATTTT
CDR3: CASSPPGPGGQPQHF

D: NA
J: TRBJ1-2
V: TRBV27
size: NA
DNA: TGTGCCAGCAGTTTCCGACAGCCCGGGGGGGGCTACACCTTC
CDR3: CASSFRQPGGGYTF

D: TRBD1
J: TRBJ2-7
V: TRBV27
size: NA
DNA: TGTGCCAGCAGTCAGAGGGACAGAAGCTACGAGCAGTACTTC
CDR3: CASSQRDRSYEQYF

D: NA
J: TRBJ2-1
V: TRBV7-6
size: NA
DNA: TGTGCCAGCAGCTCCCTAGAGGGGGGCAATGAGCAGTTCTTC
CDR3: CASSSLEGGNEQFF

D: TRBD2
J: TRBJ2-7
V: TRBV27
size: NA
DNA: TGTGCCAGCAGTTTATTGGGTAGCGGGACTTACTACTACGAGCAGTACTTC
CDR3: CASSLLGSGTYYYEQYF

D: NA
J: TRBJ2-7
V: TRBV27
size: many
DNA: TGTGCCAGCAGTGTAGGGTTCTCCTACGAGCAGTACTTC
CDR3: CASSVGFSYEQYF